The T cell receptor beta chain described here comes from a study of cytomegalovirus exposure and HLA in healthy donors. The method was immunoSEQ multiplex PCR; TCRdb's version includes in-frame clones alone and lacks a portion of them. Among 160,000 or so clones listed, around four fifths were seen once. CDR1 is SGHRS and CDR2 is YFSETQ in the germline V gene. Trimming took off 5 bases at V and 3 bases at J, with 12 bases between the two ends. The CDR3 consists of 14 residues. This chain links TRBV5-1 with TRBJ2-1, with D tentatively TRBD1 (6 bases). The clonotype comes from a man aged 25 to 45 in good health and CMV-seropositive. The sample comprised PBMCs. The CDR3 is CASSEQGIYNEQFF. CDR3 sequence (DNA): TGCGCCAGCAGTGAACAGGGAATCTACAATGAGCAGTTCTTC.